Described below is a single T cell receptor beta chain sequence and its context. Its target is not known. This specimen belongs to a study of CD8 T cells in ankylosing spondylitis. Study-wide results and limits: Some motif variants had been reported before (in reactive arthritis synovial fluid and blood). A TCR beta motif made of several highly homologous variants seemed typical of ankylosing spondylitis blood. Clones linked to disease were reported to show significant enrichment in matched ankylosing spondylitis synovial fluid.

Quantitative 5'-RACE with molecular barcodes was used to make the TCR beta libraries. TCRdb passed the 5' RACE reads through MiXCR, listing each CDR3 protein once. The data contain 500,000 to 550,000 distinct CDR3 sequences, 9.5% to 15% of them singletons. The CDR3 has 17 amino acids. The germline V gene encodes CDR1 KGHDR and CDR2 SFDVKD. J gave up 9 bases and V 2 bases, and 9 bases lay outside the gene matches. This chain connects TRBV24-1 to TRBJ2-1; TRBD2 aligns across 13 bases. Sequenced sample: blood, either unsorted or a sorted T cell fraction (not recorded which). This clonotype originated in a male donor with ankylosing spondylitis. CDR3 nucleotide sequence: TGTGCCACCAGTGATTCTCACGGACTAGCGGGAGCTCCTGAGCAGTTCTTC. It encodes CATSDSHGLAGAPEQFF.